A single T cell receptor beta chain is shown here with its context. This sample was taken from a study of blood T cell repertoires in COVID-19. Study overall: PBMCs, B-cell-depleted T cells, or T cells provided the cDNA or gDNA that made up the material.

The germline gives CDR1 MDHEN, CDR2 SYDVKM. The V segment lost 4 bases and the J segment 4 bases; nucleotides outside the gene matches: 7. The CDR3 is 15 amino acids. The protocol was immunoSEQ multiplex PCR, while the TCRdb copy is restricted to in-frame clones and leaves out a portion. The sample consists of 45,000 to 70,000 clones, around 87% of them appearing once. Sequenced: peripheral blood. The rearrangement uses TRBV28 and TRBJ1-5, with 7 bases aligning to TRBD1. The receptor was isolated from an older woman with COVID-19, enrolled during active disease. The CDR3 here is CASSSPTGPNQPQHF. As DNA, the CDR3 is TGTGCCAGCAGTTCCCCGACAGGGCCAAATCAGCCCCAGCATTTT.